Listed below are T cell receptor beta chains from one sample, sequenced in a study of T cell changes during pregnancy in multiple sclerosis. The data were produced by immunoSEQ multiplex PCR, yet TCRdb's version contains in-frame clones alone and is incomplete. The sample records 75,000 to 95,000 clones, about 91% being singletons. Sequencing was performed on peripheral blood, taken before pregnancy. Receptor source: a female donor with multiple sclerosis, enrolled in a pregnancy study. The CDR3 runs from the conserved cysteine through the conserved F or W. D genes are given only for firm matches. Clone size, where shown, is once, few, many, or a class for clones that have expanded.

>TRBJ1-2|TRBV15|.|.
TGTGCCACCAGCAGACCCACGGTTACAGGGTTTCGGAGCTACACCTTC
CATSRPTVTGFRSYTF
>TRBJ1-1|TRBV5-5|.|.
TGTGCCAGCAGCCGGTCAGGGCTCCAGAACACTGAAGCTTTCTTT
CASSRSGLQNTEAFF
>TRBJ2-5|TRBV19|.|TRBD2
TGTGCCAGTAGAGCGACTAGCTCGGGAGAGACCCAGTACTTC
CASRATSSGETQYF
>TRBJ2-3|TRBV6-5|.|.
TGTGCCAGCAGTCTGCGGACTATTACAGATACGCAGTATTTT
CASSLRTITDTQYF
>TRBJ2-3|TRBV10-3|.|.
TGTGCCATCAGGGGGGGAAGGACTAGCACAGATACGCAGTATTTT
CAIRGGRTSTDTQYF
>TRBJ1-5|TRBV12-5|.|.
TGTGCTAGTGGTTTGGTTTCGGGGGAGAGGAATCAGCCCCAGCATTTT
CASGLVSGERNQPQHF
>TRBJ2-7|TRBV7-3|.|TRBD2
TGTGCCAGCAGCTTAGAAGCGGGAGGTTCCTACGAGCAGTACTTC
CASSLEAGGSYEQYF
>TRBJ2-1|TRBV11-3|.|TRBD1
TGTGCCAGCAGCTGGGCCGGGACAGGGGACAATGAGCAGTTCTTC
CASSWAGTGDNEQFF
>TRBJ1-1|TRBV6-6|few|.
TGTGCCAGCAGTTATGGGCAGAGGAACACTGAAGCTTTCTTT
CASSYGQRNTEAFF
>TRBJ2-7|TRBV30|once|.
TGTGCCTGGAGTGTCGGGGAGTCCTACGAGCAGTACTTC
CAWSVGESYEQYF